What follows are 28 T cell receptor beta chains derived from one specimen sequenced in a study of cytomegalovirus exposure and HLA in healthy donors. Profiling relied on immunoSEQ multiplex PCR, and the TCRdb table lists in-frame clones only, not all of them. The sample holds some 120,000 clones, about 90% seen once. The specimen sequenced was PBMCs. The receptor set was obtained from a man younger than 45 in good health and CMV-seronegative.

This clone showed up just once. The J gene is TRBJ2-7, the V gene TRBV11-3; 8 bases fit TRBD2. With V trimmed by 5 bases and J by 3 bases, 9 bases remained unmatched. The CDR3 totals 15 residues. Looked up from germline, CDR1 is SGHNT and CDR2 is YENEEA. The CDR3 DNA sequence: TGTGCCAGCAGCCCGGGACTAGTGGGCCGCTACGAGCAGTACTTC. This sequence encodes CASSPGLVGRYEQYF.

This sequence joins TRBV5-6 and TRBJ1-5; no clear D. The CDR3 covers 14 residues. Germline V lookup: CDR1 SGHDT, CDR2 YYEEEE. V lost 0 bases to trimming and J lost 4 bases, with 8 bases between them. CDR3 region: CASSLGGGNQPQHF. The CDR3, as DNA: TGTGCCAGCAGCTTGGGCGGTGGGAATCAGCCCCAGCATTTT.

The chain joins TRBV10-3 to TRBJ1-6; D gene unclear. The V and J ends lost 1 base and 6 bases respectively, with 7 bases between them. The CDR3 contains 14 residues. CDR1 ENHRY and CDR2 SYGVKD come from the germline V gene. CDR3: CAISELEANSPLHF. CDR3 DNA: TGTGCCATCAGTGAGTTGGAGGCTAATTCACCCCTCCACTTT.

The chain combines TRBV27 with TRBJ2-2; D uncertain. This CDR3 contains 13 residues. V was shortened by 3 bases and J by 4 bases, with 6 bases between the two germline ends. Per germline, CDR1 MNHEY and CDR2 SMNVEV (reference sequence). DNA for the CDR3: TGTGCCAGCAGTTTCGCCGGCACCGGGGAGCTGTTTTTT. It encodes CASSFAGTGELFF.

The chain joins TRBV19 to TRBJ1-5, with TRBD1 as a possible D gene (6 bases). The CDR3 consists of 13 residues. Trimming stripped 7 bases from V and 4 bases from J, with 11 bases between. Germline V lookup: CDR1 LNHDA, CDR2 SQIVND (reference sequence). Here the CDR3 reads CASTGQPNQPQHF. As DNA, the CDR3 is TGTGCCAGTACCGGACAGCCAAATCAGCCCCAGCATTTT.

The chain employs TRBV10-3 and TRBJ2-7, with 9 bases that match TRBD1. This CDR3 has 17 residues. The ends lost 6 bases at V and 1 base at J; junction bases unmatched: 13. Germline V gene data show CDR1 as ENHRY and CDR2 as SYGVKD. Here the CDR3 DNA reads TGTGCCATCAGCGATCTACGTGACAGGGGGTTATCCTACGAGCAGTACTTC. This translates into CAISDLRDRGLSYEQYF.

The table lists this clone with a few counts. This chain connects TRBV7-8 to TRBJ1-5, with TRBD1 identical over 7 bases. The V segment lost 4 bases and the J segment 3 bases; nucleotides outside the gene matches: 6. Germline V gives CDR1 SGHVS, CDR2 FQNEAQ. There are 15 residues in the CDR3. The CDR3 region has the DNA TGTGCCAGCAGCTGGGGGGACAGTATCAATCAGCCCCAGCATTTT. Translated: CASSWGDSINQPQHF.

The genes are TRBV4-1 and TRBJ2-5, with 16 bases lining up with TRBD2. Germline V gene lookup returns CDR1 MGHRA and CDR2 YSYEKL. The ends lost 4 bases at V and 5 bases at J; junction bases unmatched: 7. The CDR3 is made up of 17 amino acids. The CDR3 DNA is TGCGCCAGCAGCCGCACCGGGACTAGCGGGGGGGCGGAGACCCAGTACTTC. Amino acids: CASSRTGTSGGAETQYF.

The chain has TRBV27 and TRBJ1-5; TRBD1 is a possible D gene (6 bases). V was clipped by 5 bases and J by 9 bases, with 14 bases between them. The CDR3 extends over 13 amino acids. CDR1 is MNHEY, CDR2 SMNVEV, per germline (reference sequence). CDR3 region: CASSLQGPGPQHF. The CDR3 DNA is TGTGCCAGCAGTCTACAGGGTCCGGGGCCCCAGCATTTT.

This clone appeared a single time. Here the CDR3 reads CASSETSGAFVEQYF. The DNA of the CDR3 is TGTGCCAGCAGTGAGACTAGCGGGGCGTTTGTCGAGCAGTACTTC. V usage is TRBV6-1 and J usage is TRBJ2-7; TRBD2 matches 11 bases. The CDR3 is made up of 15 amino acids. With V trimmed by 3 bases and J by 6 bases, 7 bases remained unmatched. CDR1 and CDR2 from the germline V gene are MNHNS and SASEGT.

V is TRBV5-4 and J is TRBJ2-7; 7 positions agree with TRBD1. The CDR3 contains 16 residues. Germline CDR1 and CDR2: SGHNT and YYREEE (reference sequence). Unmatched junction bases numbered 17, after V lost 5 bases and J lost 6 bases. CDR3 region: CASSREVGDDRVEQYF. CDR3 DNA sequence: TGTGCCAGCAGTCGAGAAGTAGGGGACGACAGGGTCGAGCAGTACTTC.

This clone appeared once. This chain uses TRBV18 with TRBJ1-2; possibly TRBD1 for D (6 bases). Trimming pared 9 bases from V and 0 bases from J, leaving 26 bases between. Germline assignment: CDR1 KGHSH and CDR2 LQKENI. There are 18 residues in the CDR3. The CDR3 sequence is CASRTGQAPSFSNYGYTF. The CDR3 DNA reads as TGTGCCAGTCGCACAGGGCAGGCGCCATCGTTCTCTAACTATGGCTACACCTTC.

The chain recombines TRBV5-1 with TRBJ2-6; 10 bases fit TRBD1. The V segment lost 4 bases and the J segment 2 bases; nucleotides outside the gene matches: 9. The CDR3 runs 18 residues. Per germline, CDR1 SGHRS and CDR2 YFSETQ. The CDR3 protein is CASSLLGGQGTGANVLTF. In nucleotides, the CDR3 is TGCGCCAGCAGCCTGCTAGGGGGACAGGGGACTGGGGCCAACGTCCTGACTTTC.

The chain has TRBV6-5 and TRBJ1-1; D uncertain. The germline V gene encodes CDR1 MNHEY and CDR2 SVGAGI. The CDR3 sequence is 14 residues long. V lost 4 bases and J lost 1, with 10 bases in between. In DNA, the CDR3 is TGTGCCAGCAGTTTGGCCGGGTGGAACACTGAAGCTTTCTTT. Translation: CASSLAGWNTEAFF.

V usage is TRBV5-4 and J usage is TRBJ2-3, with a tentative D call TRBD1 (6 bases). The CDR3 sequence is 15 residues long. V lost 1 base and J lost 1, with 10 bases in between. Germline values: CDR1 SGHNT, CDR2 YYREEE (reference sequence). Written as DNA, the CDR3 is TGTGCCAGCAGCTTGCCAGGGACACGCACAGATACGCAGTATTTT. It specifies CASSLPGTRTDTQYF.

The chain couples TRBV27 to TRBJ2-4, with D maybe TRBD2 (5 bases). The CDR3 is 16 amino acids. Trimming removed 4 bases at V and 0 bases at J, with 13 bases between. Germline V gene data show CDR1 as MNHEY and CDR2 as SMNVEV (reference sequence). This chain's CDR3 is CASSYRENLAKNIQYF. The CDR3 bases are TGTGCCAGCAGTTATAGGGAGAATCTAGCCAAAAACATTCAGTACTTC.

The chain links TRBV4-2 to TRBJ2-2; TRBD1 agrees at 8 bases. V lost 2 bases, J lost 5 bases, and 10 bases stayed unmatched. Germline V CDR1 and CDR2: LGHNA, YNFKEQ. The CDR3 is 17 residues long. This CDR3 reads CASSQLGQGRFTGELFF. CDR3 nucleotides: TGTGCCAGCAGCCAACTCGGACAGGGTAGATTTACCGGGGAGCTGTTTTTT.

The chain carries TRBV7-9 and TRBJ2-1; 8 bases agree with TRBD2. Germline V gene data show CDR1 as SEHNR and CDR2 as FQNEAQ (reference sequence). CDR3 length equals 18 residues. J was trimmed by 0 bases and V by 2 bases; bases with no gene match: 9. The CDR3 sequence: CASSLRGGGFPSYNEQFF. CDR3 DNA: TGTGCCAGCAGCTTAAGGGGCGGGGGGTTCCCCTCCTACAATGAGCAGTTCTTC. The whole variable domain, remainder taken from reference TRBV7-9 and TRBJ2-1, is DTGVSQNPRHKITKRGQNVTFRCDPISEHNRLYWYRQTLGQGPEFLTYFQNEAQLEKSRLLSDRFSAERPKGSFSTLEIQRTEQGDSAMYLCASSLRGGGFPSYNEQFFGPGTRLTVL.

This chain uses TRBV5-1 with TRBJ2-1; a possible D gene is TRBD2 (5 bases). Per germline, CDR1 SGHRS and CDR2 YFSETQ. V lost 0 bases, J lost 5 bases, and 9 bases lay in between. The CDR3 sequence is 14 residues long. CDR3 loop: CASSLGEWDNEQFF. The DNA for the CDR3 is TGCGCCAGCAGCTTGGGGGAGTGGGACAATGAGCAGTTCTTC.

V and J are TRBV13 and TRBJ2-7; D perhaps matches TRBD1 (7 bases). Looked up from germline, CDR1 is PRHDT and CDR2 is FYEKMQ (reference sequence). Trimming took off 1 base at V and 2 bases at J, with 15 bases between the two ends. The CDR3 totals 16 residues. The CDR3 bases are TGTGCCAGCAGCTTAGAATCGCAGGGGGGACCCTACGAGCAGTACTTC. It specifies CASSLESQGGPYEQYF.

The rearrangement links TRBV4-1 to TRBJ1-3, with D possibly matching TRBD1 (5 bases). Looked up from germline, CDR1 is MGHRA and CDR2 is YSYEKL. V gave up 1 base and J gave up 3 bases, with 13 bases separating them. This CDR3 is built from 16 residues. In nucleotides, the CDR3 is TGCGCCAGCAGCCAAGGGGTGGGCAGGGATGGAAACACCATATATTTT. Its protein is CASSQGVGRDGNTIYF.

This chain uses TRBV7-9 with TRBJ1-2; 8 nucleotides line up with TRBD1. The germline CDR1 and CDR2 sequences are SEHNR and FQNEAQ (reference sequence). V dropped 1 base and J dropped 8; count of bases not matched to a gene: 9. The CDR3 has 15 amino acids. The chain's CDR3 is CASSLVTDRDDGYTF. DNA for the CDR3: TGTGCCAGCAGCTTAGTGACGGACAGGGATGACGGCTACACCTTC. Together with reference TRBV7-9 and TRBJ1-2, the CDR3 gives the full variable domain: DTGVSQNPRHKITKRGQNVTFRCDPISEHNRLYWYRQTLGQGPEFLTYFQNEAQLEKSRLLSDRFSAERPKGSFSTLEIQRTEQGDSAMYLCASSLVTDRDDGYTFGSGTRLTVV.

This clone was seen once. This chain connects TRBV6-5 to TRBJ2-4, with D possibly TRBD1 on 5 matching bases. V lost 5 bases and J lost 4, with 9 bases in between. The germline V gene has CDR1 MNHEY and CDR2 SVGAGI. This CDR3 is built from 13 residues. CDR3 amino acids: CASSVDRKNIQYF. CDR3 DNA: TGTGCCAGCAGTGTTGACAGAAAAAACATTCAGTACTTC.

The chain recombines TRBV5-4 with TRBJ2-7, with 10 bases fitting TRBD1. Trimming took 4 bases from V and 6 from J; bases not matched to a gene: 7. This CDR3 comprises 14 residues. Germline V gene lookup returns CDR1 SGHNT and CDR2 YYREEE (reference sequence). In nucleotides, the CDR3 is TGTGCCAGCAGCCAGGACAGGGGGGTCAGCGAGCAGTACTTC. Its protein product is CASSQDRGVSEQYF.

The genes are TRBV27 and TRBJ2-7, with 7 bases lining up with TRBD1. V shed 6 bases and J 0 bases; nucleotides not matched to a gene: 8. This CDR3 contains 15 residues. Looked up from germline, CDR1 is MNHEY and CDR2 is SMNVEV (reference sequence). The DNA of the CDR3 is TGTGCCAGCAGCCTGACAGGGTACTTCTCCTACGAGCAGTACTTC. Amino acids: CASSLTGYFSYEQYF.

This rearrangement joins TRBV19 to TRBJ2-5, with D tentatively TRBD1 (6 bases). The CDR3 is made up of 16 amino acids. In germline, CDR1 is LNHDA, CDR2 SQIVND (reference sequence). Trimming removed 6 bases from V and 4 bases from J, with 21 bases in between. Here the CDR3 reads CASSPPPRTEGETQYF. The CDR3 DNA sequence: TGTGCCAGTAGCCCCCCCCCGAGGACAGAAGGAGAGACCCAGTACTTC.

This chain connects TRBV4-3 to TRBJ2-7; D gene ambiguous. This CDR3 is built from 16 residues. CDR1 and CDR2 from the germline V gene are LGHNA and YSLEER. The V end was cut by 0 bases, the J end by 2 bases, with 14 bases between. CDR3 DNA sequence: TGCGCCAGCAGCCAAGATTTGCAGGTCTCAGCCTACGAGCAGTACTTC. This translates into CASSQDLQVSAYEQYF.

This chain uses TRBV6-1 with TRBJ1-6; 7 nucleotides agree with TRBD1. The germline V gene has CDR1 MNHNS and CDR2 SASEGT. The V gene end was trimmed by 4 bases and the J gene end by 8 bases; junction bases not matched to a gene: 2. The CDR3 runs to 13 residues. The CDR3 DNA reads TGTGCCAGCAGTGTTACAGGGGATTCACCCCTCCACTTT. It encodes CASSVTGDSPLHF.